This TCR beta chain stems from a study of T cells in tuberculosis. Study-level results: GMM-specific TCRs were nearer to active tuberculosis alpha repertoires, suggesting expansion.

Trimming left V 1 base short and J 5 bases short, with 3 bases between. The CDR3 is made up of 12 amino acids. Germline V gene data show CDR1 as ENHRY and CDR2 as SYGVKD. The method was immunoSEQ multiplex PCR; TCRdb's version includes in-frame clones alone and lacks a portion of them. Here the sample spans under 35,000 clones, approximately 93% being singletons. As regards this clone: Its antigen is still unknown.

The TCR was taken from a donor aged 5 to 30 with latent tuberculosis or without tuberculosis infection. The J gene is TRBJ2-1, the V gene TRBV10-3; D is undetermined. Source material: PBMCs. The CDR3 DNA sequence: TGTGCCATCAGTGAGTTCAACAATGAGCAGTTCTTC. This encodes CAISEFNNEQFF.